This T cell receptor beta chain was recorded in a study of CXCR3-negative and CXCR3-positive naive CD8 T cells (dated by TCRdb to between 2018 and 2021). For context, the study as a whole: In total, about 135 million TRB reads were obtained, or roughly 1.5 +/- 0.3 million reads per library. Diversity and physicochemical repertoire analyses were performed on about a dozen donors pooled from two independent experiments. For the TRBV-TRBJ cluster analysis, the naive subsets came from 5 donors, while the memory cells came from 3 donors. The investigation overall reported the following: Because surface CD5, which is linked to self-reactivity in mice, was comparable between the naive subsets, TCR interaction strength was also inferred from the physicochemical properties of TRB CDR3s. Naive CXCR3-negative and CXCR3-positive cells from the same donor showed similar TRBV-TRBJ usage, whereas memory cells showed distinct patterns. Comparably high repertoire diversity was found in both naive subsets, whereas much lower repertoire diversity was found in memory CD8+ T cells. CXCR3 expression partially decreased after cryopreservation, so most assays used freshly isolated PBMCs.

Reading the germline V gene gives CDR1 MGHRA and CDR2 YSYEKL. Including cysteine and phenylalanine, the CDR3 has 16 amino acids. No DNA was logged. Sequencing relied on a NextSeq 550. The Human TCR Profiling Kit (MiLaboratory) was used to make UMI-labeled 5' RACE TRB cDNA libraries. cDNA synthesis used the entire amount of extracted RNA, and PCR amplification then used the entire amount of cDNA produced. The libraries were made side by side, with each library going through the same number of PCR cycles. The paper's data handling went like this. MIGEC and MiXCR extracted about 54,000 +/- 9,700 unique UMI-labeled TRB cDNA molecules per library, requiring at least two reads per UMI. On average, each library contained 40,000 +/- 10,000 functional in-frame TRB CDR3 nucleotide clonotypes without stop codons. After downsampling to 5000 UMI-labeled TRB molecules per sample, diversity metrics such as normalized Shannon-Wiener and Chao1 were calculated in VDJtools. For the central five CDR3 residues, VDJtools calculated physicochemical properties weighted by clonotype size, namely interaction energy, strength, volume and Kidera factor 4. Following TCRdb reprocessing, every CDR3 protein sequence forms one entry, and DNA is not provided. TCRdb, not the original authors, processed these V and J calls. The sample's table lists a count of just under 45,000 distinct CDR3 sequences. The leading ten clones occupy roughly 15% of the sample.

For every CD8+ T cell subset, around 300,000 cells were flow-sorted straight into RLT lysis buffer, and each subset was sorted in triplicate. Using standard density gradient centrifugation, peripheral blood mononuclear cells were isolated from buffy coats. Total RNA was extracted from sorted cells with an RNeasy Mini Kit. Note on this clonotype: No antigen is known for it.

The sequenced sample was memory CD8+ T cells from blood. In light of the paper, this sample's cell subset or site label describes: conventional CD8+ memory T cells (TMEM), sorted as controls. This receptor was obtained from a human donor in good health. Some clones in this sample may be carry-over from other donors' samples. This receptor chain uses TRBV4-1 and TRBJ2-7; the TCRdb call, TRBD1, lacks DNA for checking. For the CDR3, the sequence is CASSLKRTGVVDEQYF.